A selection of T cell receptor beta chains follows, all from one sample in a study of cytomegalovirus exposure and HLA in healthy donors. Produced via immunoSEQ multiplex PCR; TCRdb's table is partial and in-frame only. The profile shows about 170,000 clones, roughly 80% of them singletons. The sequenced sample consisted of PBMCs. These receptors were obtained from a male donor in good health and CMV-seronegative. Both conserved end residues are trimmed from each CDR3. Fields, in order: clone size, V gene, CDR3 protein. Clone size is not always given. Where it is, it says once, few, many or a class for expanded clones.

.	TRBV5-1	ASSLTPASESYEQY
.	TRBV6-5	ASIKTGGNEQF
few	TRBV5-1	ASSLVADEKLF
.	TRBV5-6	ASSSDRGRGGYT
.	TRBV6-1	ASSVSRGWGSNQPQH
.	TRBV5-4	ASSLAGRGPYNEQF
few	TRBV7-9	ASSPGGGQETQY
.	TRBV7-8	ASSSGRTGRNTEAF
.	TRBV19	ASSSGFGGNNSPLH
.	TRBV2	ASSTRPRAGNTIY
.	TRBV4-1	ASSQVQGTNEKLF
.	TRBV27	ASSWTGGFYEQY
.	TRBV6-1	ASSETFSSGELF
.	TRBV6-1	AIRQDSSYEQY
.	TRBV7-8	ASSPIITGGVYEQY
.	TRBV5-1	ASSPVAGGETQY